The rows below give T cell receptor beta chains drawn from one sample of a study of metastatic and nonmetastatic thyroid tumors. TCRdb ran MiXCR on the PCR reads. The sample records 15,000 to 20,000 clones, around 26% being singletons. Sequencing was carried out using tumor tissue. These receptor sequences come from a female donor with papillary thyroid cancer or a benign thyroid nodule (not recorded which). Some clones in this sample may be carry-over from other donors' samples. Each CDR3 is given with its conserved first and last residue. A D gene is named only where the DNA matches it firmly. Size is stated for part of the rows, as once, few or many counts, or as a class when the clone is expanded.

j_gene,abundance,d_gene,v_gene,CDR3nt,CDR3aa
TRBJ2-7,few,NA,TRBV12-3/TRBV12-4,TGTGCCAGCAGGGACGACTCCTACGAGCAGTACTTC,CASRDDSYEQYF
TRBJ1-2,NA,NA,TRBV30,TGTGCCTCGCCGGGACGAAGCCCAAATAACTATGGCTACACCTTC,CASPGRSPNNYGYTF
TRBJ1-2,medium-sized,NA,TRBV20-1,TGCAGTGCTTACCGGAGAGCCGGACCCCTTTGGGGCTACACCTTC,CSAYRRAGPLWGYTF
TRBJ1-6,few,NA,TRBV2,TGTGCCAGCAGTGAGATAAGGGGGATGTCACCCCTCCACTTT,CASSEIRGMSPLHF
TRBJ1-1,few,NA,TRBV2,TGTGCCAGCAGTGAGGGGGGTATTTGGGAAGCTTTCTTT,CASSEGGIWEAFF
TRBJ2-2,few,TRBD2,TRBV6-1,TGTGCCAGCAGTGTGGGACTAGCGGAGCACACCGGGGAGCTGTTTTTT,CASSVGLAEHTGELFF
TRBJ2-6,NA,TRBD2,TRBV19,TGTGCCAGTAGAAGGGGGGCTAGCGGGACTGCTGGGGCCAACGTCCTGACTTTC,CASRRGASGTAGANVLTF
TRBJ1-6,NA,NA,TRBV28,TGTGCCAGCAGTTTTCTCGAGAGACTCGGTTCACCCCTCCACTTT,CASSFLERLGSPLHF
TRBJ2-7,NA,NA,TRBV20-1,TGCAGTGCTACCGGGCTAGCTTGTGACTCCTACGAGCAGTACTTC,CSATGLACDSYEQYF
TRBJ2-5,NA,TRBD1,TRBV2,TGTGCCGGTACCAAGGACAGGCAAGAGACCCAGTACTTC,CAGTKDRQETQYF
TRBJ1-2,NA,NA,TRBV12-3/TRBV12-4,TGTGCCAGCAGTACGGGACGGCTCTCGTATGGCTACACCTTC,CASSTGRLSYGYTF
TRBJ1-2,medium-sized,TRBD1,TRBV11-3,TGTGCCAGCAGCGACAGGGTTAACTATGGCTACACCTTC,CASSDRVNYGYTF
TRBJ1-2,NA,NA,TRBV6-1,TGTGCCAGCAGGACCGATGTGGGGGGTTGGGATGGCTACACCTTC,CASRTDVGGWDGYTF
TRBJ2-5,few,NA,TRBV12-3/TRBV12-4,TGTGCCAGCAGTTTTTTTGGGCAAGAGACCCAGTACTTC,CASSFFGQETQYF
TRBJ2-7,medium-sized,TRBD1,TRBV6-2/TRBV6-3,TGTGCCAGCAGCCAAACGGGACAGGGCTCCTACGAGCAGTACTTC,CASSQTGQGSYEQYF
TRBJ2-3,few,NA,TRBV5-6,TGTGCCAGCAGTCTGTCAGGCACAGATACGCAGTATTTT,CASSLSGTDTQYF
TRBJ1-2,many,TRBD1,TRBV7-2,TGTGCCAGCAGCTTAGAGGGACAGGTCTATGGCCACACCTTC,CASSLEGQVYGHTF
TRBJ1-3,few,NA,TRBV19,TGTGCCAGTAGTGTTGGACTGATCTCTGGAAACACCATATATTTT,CASSVGLISGNTIYF
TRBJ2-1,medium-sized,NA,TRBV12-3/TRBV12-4,TGTGCCAGCACCCTTGGGCGGCTATACTCCTACAATGAGCAGTTCTTC,CASTLGRLYSYNEQFF
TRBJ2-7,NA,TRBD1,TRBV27,TGTGCCAGCAGTCGGTTCGGACAGGGCGGCCACGAGCAGTACTTC,CASSRFGQGGHEQYF
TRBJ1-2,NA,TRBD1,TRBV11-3,TGTGCCAGCAGCTTAAGACAGGGTTATGGCTACACCTTC,CASSLRQGYGYTF
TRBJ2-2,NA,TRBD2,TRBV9,TGTGCCAGCAGCGTGGCAGGCAGGGAGGGCACTGGGGAGCTGTTTTTT,CASSVAGREGTGELFF
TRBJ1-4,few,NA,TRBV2,TGTGCCAGCAGTGAAGTGGGACGTGAAAAACTGTTTTTT,CASSEVGREKLFF
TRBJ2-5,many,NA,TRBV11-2,TGTGCCAGCAGCTCAGAATGGAGAGAAGAGACCCAGTACTTC,CASSSEWREETQYF
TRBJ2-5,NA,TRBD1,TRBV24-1,TGTGCCACCAGTGATGGGACAGTCCAAGAGACCCAGTACTTC,CATSDGTVQETQYF
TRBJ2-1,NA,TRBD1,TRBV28,TGTGCCAGCAGTTTATGGCGAGGACAGGGCGATGAGCAGTTCTTC,CASSLWRGQGDEQFF
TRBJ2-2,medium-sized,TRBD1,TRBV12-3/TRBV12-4,TGTGCCAGCAGTAGAACAGGGGGCTCCGGGGAGCTGTTTTTT,CASSRTGGSGELFF
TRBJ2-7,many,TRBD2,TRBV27,TGTGCCAGCTACACGGCACGGGAGGGGGAGCAGTACTTC,CASYTAREGEQYF
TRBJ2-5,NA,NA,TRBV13,TGTGCCAGCAGCTTTCAAGCGGATGGATGGGAGACCCAGTACTTC,CASSFQADGWETQYF
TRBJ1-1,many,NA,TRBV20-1,TGCAGTGCTAGACCCACTACAGGGTCAGACACTGAAGCTTTCTTT,CSARPTTGSDTEAFF
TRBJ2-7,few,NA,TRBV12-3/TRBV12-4,TGTGCCAGCACCAAAACAGGGTTGGGAGCCTACGAGCAGTACTTC,CASTKTGLGAYEQYF
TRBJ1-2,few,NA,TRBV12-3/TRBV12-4,TGTGCCAGCAGTCCGCAGGGAAACTATGGCTACACCTTC,CASSPQGNYGYTF
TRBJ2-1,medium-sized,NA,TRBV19,TGTGCCAGTAGTCGGCTGGGGGGCCCTTACAATGAGCAGTTCTTC,CASSRLGGPYNEQFF
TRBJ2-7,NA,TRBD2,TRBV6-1,TGTGCCAGCAGACTGAGCGGGAGGAGCGACGAGCAGTACTTC,CASRLSGRSDEQYF
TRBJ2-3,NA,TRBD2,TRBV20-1,TGCAGTGCTTCGACTAGCGGGCGATCCACAGATACGCAGTATTTT,CSASTSGRSTDTQYF
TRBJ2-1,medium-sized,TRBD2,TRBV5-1,TGCGCCAGCAGCTCACCGGGACTAGCGGCCTCCTGGGGGCAGTTCTTC,CASSSPGLAASWGQFF
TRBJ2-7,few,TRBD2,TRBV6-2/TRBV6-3,TGTGCCAGCAGCCCTCGGGGGGAGTCTTACGAGCAGTACTTC,CASSPRGESYEQYF
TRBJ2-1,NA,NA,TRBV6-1,TGTGCCAGCAGCCAGGGGTGGAGCGGCCTCTCCTACAATGAGCAGTTCTTC,CASSQGWSGLSYNEQFF
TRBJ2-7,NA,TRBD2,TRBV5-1,TGCGCCAGCAGCCCCCGGGGAGGGTCCTACGAGCAGTACTTC,CASSPRGGSYEQYF
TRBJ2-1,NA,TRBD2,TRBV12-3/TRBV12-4,TGTGCCAGCATGACTAGCGGGAGGGGAAATGAGCAGTTCTTC,CASMTSGRGNEQFF
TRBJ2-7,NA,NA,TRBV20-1,TGCAGTGCTAGTGGGAAAGCCTACGAGCAGTACTTC,CSASGKAYEQYF
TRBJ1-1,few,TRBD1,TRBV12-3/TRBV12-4,TGTGCCTGCAGTTTAGGTGGCAGGGGGTCTACTGGAGCTTTCTTT,CACSLGGRGSTGAFF